These T cell receptor beta chains were read from a single sample in a study of cytomegalovirus exposure and HLA in healthy donors. TCRdb's copy holds only in-frame clones and misses some; the assay was immunoSEQ multiplex PCR. The sample holds about 160,000 clones, 80% seen once. Sequencing input: PBMCs. Source of these receptors: a man aged 30-40 years in good health and CMV-seronegative. Both conserved end residues are part of each CDR3.

v_gene	j_gene	CDR3aa
TRBV28	TRBJ1-1	CASTPSHPSGTEAFF
TRBV6-4	TRBJ2-7	CASSEGVTSSPYEQYF
TRBV7-2	TRBJ1-4	CASRLRGRRNEKLFF
TRBV7-2	TRBJ1-2	CASSPAMDRGHYTF
TRBV21-1	TRBJ2-5	CASSRVRGQETQYF
TRBV5-4	TRBJ2-7	CASRVRPGQGYEQYF
TRBV28	TRBJ2-3	CASRRDSADTQYF
TRBV6-6	TRBJ2-3	CASSYLGQGSTDTQYF
TRBV4-2	TRBJ2-1	CASSQDRGLAINNEQFF
TRBV28	TRBJ1-1	CASKDLGEVNTEAFF
TRBV1	TRBJ2-7	CTSSQDCIREQYF
TRBV15	TRBJ2-2	CATSSAGSRELFF
TRBV19	TRBJ1-1	CASSIGGVGTEAFF
TRBV18	TRBJ2-7	CASSPRTGQSLEQYF
TRBV10-3	TRBJ2-5	CAIRGGAGSRAEYQETQYF
TRBV2	TRBJ1-4	CASERDESQNEKLFF
TRBV15	TRBJ2-1	CATSGGLRTSGIHNEQFF
TRBV28	TRBJ2-7	CASFSLAGGSEQYF
TRBV27	TRBJ2-1	CASGSGYSYNEQFF
TRBV7-9	TRBJ2-1	CASSPLPGLAGVQFF
TRBV14	TRBJ1-1	CASSQAPWRTEAFF
TRBV6-1	TRBJ2-7	CASSVPGEVYEQYF
TRBV5-1	TRBJ2-7	CASSLGDTLTYEQYF
TRBV7-2	TRBJ2-1	CASSWRSGGFNEQFF
TRBV25-1	TRBJ1-3	CASSKQGVGNTIYF
TRBV27	NA	CASSFSSSYEQYF
TRBV5-1	TRBJ2-1	CASSPRGGAISYEQFF